The rows below give T cell receptor beta chains drawn from one sample of a study of cytomegalovirus exposure and HLA in healthy donors. The data were produced by immunoSEQ multiplex PCR, yet TCRdb's version contains in-frame clones alone and is incomplete. The sample gives over 150,000 clones, roughly 65% of which show up once; 3.5% to 5.5% is in the top ten. Sequencing used PBMCs. The receptor source for this set is a woman under 30 in good health and CMV-seropositive. Each CDR3 is given with its conserved first and last residue. The order of the fields is D gene, J gene, clone size, V gene, CDR3 protein, CDR3 DNA. A D gene is named only where the DNA matches it firmly. Only some rows state a clone size, as once, few, many or a class for expanded clones.

>NA|TRBJ1-4|once|TRBV7-9
CASSSGGSFNEKLFF
TGTGCCAGCAGCTCGGGGGGGAGCTTTAATGAAAAACTGTTTTTT
>NA|TRBJ1-4|NA|TRBV30
CAWSVLEGVSKKLFF
TGTGCCTGGAGTGTACTTGAAGGGGTTTCCAAAAAACTGTTTTTT
>NA|TRBJ1-5|NA|TRBV6-5
CASSYAGWSNQPQHF
TGTGCCAGCAGTTACGCAGGGTGGAGCAATCAGCCCCAGCATTTT
>TRBD2|TRBJ2-5|few|TRBV5-1
CASSYSTSGGAQYF
TGCGCCAGCAGCTACTCGACTAGCGGGGGGGCCCAGTACTTC
>NA|TRBJ1-5|few|TRBV30
CAWSYSGNQPQHF
TGTGCCTGGAGTTACAGTGGCAATCAGCCCCAGCATTTT
>NA|TRBJ2-3|few|TRBV27
CASSFHGGPSTDTQYF
TGTGCCAGCAGTTTCCATGGGGGCCCTAGCACAGATACGCAGTATTTT
>TRBD1|TRBJ1-2|NA|TRBV28
CASSMTGALFYGYTF
TGTGCCAGCAGTATGACAGGGGCACTCTTCTATGGCTACACCTTC
>NA|TRBJ1-4|NA|TRBV6-1
CASSDSGENEKLFF
TGTGCCAGCAGTGACTCGGGGGAGAATGAAAAACTGTTTTTT
>NA|TRBJ1-1|few|TRBV11-1
CASSFTENTEAFF
TGTGCCAGCAGCTTCACAGAGAACACTGAAGCTTTCTTT
>TRBD2|TRBJ2-1|NA|TRBV7-9
CASSAPGTRLGTNEQFF
TGTGCCAGCAGCGCGCCCGGGACTAGATTGGGGACCAATGAGCAGTTCTTC
>TRBD1|TRBJ1-2|NA|TRBV27
CASRTQGGGYTF
TGTGCCAGCAGGACGCAGGGGGGTGGCTACACCTTC
>TRBD2|TRBJ2-2|once|TRBV4-1
CASSQRGASGGASRTGELFF
TGCGCCAGCAGCCAGAGGGGGGCTAGCGGGGGGGCCAGTCGTACCGGGGAGCTGTTTTTT
>NA|TRBJ1-2|NA|TRBV19
CASAQQGVDYGYTF
TGTGCCAGTGCCCAACAGGGAGTTGACTATGGCTACACCTTC
>NA|TRBJ2-7|NA|TRBV29-1
CSVGPTETSYEQYF
TGCAGCGTTGGCCCGACAGAAACCTCCTACGAGCAGTACTTC
>NA|TRBJ1-2|NA|TRBV5-1
CASSDGYGYTF
TGCGCCAGCAGCGACGGGTATGGCTACACCTTC